Sequencing of this T cell receptor beta chain was carried out in a study of cytomegalovirus exposure and HLA in healthy donors. There are 14 residues in the CDR3. The germline V gene encodes CDR1 KGHSH and CDR2 LQKENI. Trimming took 3 bases from V and 3 from J; bases not matched to a gene: 1. The PCR contained 60 Vbeta and 13 Jbeta primers. Using immunoSEQ multiplex PCR, the repertoire was profiled, and TCRdb retains in-frame clones only, with some absent. The sample has about 130,000 clones; more than 60% are singletons. The chain combines TRBV18 with TRBJ2-5; 10 bases are shared with TRBD2. Sequencing used PBMCs. This sequence originates from a woman in her thirties or forties in good health and CMV-seropositive. CDR3 amino acids: CASSPGLAEETQYF. The DNA for the CDR3 is TGTGCCAGCTCACCTGGACTAGCGGAAGAGACCCAGTACTTC. The full variable domain, its missing parts supplied by reference TRBV18 and TRBJ2-5, is NAGVMQNPRHLVRRRGQEARLRCSPMKGHSHVYWYRQLPEEGLKFMVYLQKENIIDESGMPKERFSAEFPKEGPSILRIQQVVRGDSAAYFCASSPGLAEETQYFGPGTRLLVL.